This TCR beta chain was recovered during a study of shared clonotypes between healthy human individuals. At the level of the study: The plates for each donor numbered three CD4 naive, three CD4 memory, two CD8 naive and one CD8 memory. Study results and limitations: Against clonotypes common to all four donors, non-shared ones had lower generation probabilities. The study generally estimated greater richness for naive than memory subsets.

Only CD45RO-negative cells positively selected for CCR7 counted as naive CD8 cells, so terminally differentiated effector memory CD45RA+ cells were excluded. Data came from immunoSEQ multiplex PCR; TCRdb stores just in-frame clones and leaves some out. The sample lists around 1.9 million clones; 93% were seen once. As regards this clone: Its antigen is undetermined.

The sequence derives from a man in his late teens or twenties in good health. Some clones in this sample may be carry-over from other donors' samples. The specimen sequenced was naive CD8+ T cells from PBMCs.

The CDR3 sequence: CAISESTVIAGQGTQYF. The CDR3 coding sequence is TGTGCCATCAGTGAGTCGACCGTAATAGCGGGGCAAGGTACGCAGTATTTT. The rearrangement uses TRBV10-3 and TRBJ2-3, with 8 bases fitting TRBD2. CDR3 length: 17 amino acids. V shed 0 bases, J shed 8 bases, and the junction held 13 bases outside the gene matches. Germline V gives CDR1 ENHRY, CDR2 SYGVKD.